The entry that follows covers one T cell receptor (beta chain) sequence. The CDR3 runs to 16 residues. V lost 3 bases, J lost 5 bases, and 10 bases stayed unmatched. Germline-derived CDR1 and CDR2 are ENHRY and SYGVKD. Method: immunoSEQ multiplex PCR; TCRdb's copy keeps in-frame clones and lacks some. The data hold under 110,000 clones, with 91% observed a single time. The data were taken from a study of T cell changes during pregnancy in multiple sclerosis. The sample here was peripheral blood, taken in the second trimester of pregnancy. The receptor was isolated from a female donor with multiple sclerosis, enrolled in a pregnancy study. The V call is TRBV10-3, the J call TRBJ2-5; 9 nucleotides line up with TRBD2. The DNA of the CDR3 is TGTGCCATCAGTGATGATCGACCTAGCGGGAAGGAGACCCAGTACTTC. As protein: CAISDDRPSGKETQYF.